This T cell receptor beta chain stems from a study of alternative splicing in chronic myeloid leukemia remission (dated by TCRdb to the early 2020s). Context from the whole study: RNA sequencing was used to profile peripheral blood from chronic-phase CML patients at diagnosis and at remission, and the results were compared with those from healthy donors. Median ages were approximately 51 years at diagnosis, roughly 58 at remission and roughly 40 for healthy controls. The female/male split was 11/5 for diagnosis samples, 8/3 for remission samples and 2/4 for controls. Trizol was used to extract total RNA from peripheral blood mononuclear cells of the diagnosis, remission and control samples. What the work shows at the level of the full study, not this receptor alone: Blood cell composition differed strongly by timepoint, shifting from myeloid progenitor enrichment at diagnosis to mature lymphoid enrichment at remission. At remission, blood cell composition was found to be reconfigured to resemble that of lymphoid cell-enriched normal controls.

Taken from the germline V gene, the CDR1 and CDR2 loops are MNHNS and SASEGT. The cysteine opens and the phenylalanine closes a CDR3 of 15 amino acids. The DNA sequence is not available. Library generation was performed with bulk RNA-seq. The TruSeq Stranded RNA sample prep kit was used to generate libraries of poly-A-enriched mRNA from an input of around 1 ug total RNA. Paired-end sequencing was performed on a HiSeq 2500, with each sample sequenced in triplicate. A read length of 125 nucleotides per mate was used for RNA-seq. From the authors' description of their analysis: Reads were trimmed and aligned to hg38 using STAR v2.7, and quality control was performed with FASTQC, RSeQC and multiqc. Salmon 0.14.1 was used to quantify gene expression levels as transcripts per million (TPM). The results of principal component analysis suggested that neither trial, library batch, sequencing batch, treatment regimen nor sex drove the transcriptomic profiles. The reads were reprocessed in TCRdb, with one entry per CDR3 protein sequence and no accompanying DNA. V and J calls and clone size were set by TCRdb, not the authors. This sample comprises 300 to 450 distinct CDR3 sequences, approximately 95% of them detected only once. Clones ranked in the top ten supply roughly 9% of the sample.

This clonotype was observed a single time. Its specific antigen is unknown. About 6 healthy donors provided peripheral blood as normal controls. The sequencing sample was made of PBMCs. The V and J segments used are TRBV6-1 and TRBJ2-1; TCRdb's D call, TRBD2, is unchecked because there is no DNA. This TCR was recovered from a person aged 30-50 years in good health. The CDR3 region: CASSEDRLSYNEQFF.